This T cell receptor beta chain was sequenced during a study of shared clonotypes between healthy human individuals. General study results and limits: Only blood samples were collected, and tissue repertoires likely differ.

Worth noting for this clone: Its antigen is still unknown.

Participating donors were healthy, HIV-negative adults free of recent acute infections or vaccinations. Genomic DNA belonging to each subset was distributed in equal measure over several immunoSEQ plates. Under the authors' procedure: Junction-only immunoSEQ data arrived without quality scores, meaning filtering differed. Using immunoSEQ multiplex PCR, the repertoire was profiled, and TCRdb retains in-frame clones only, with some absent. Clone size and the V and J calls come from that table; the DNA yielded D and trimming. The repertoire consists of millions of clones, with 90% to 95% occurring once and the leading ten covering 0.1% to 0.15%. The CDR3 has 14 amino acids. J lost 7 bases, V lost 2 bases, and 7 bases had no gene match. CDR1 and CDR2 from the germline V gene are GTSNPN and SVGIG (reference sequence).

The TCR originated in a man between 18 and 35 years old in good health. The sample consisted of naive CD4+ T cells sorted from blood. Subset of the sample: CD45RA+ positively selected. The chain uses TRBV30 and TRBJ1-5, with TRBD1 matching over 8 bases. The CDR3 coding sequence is TGTGCCTGGAGTACAGGGGGGCTCGGGCAGCCCCAGCATTTT. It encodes CAWSTGGLGQPQHF.